The T cell receptor (beta chain) under discussion was sequenced for a study of T cells in Graves' hyperthyroidism and ophthalmopathy. Across the study: Peripheral blood sampling occurred at initial diagnosis, before any treatment.

The table lists this clonotype with many counts. The CDR3 runs 12 residues. The V gene lost 0 bases and the J gene lost 7 bases, with 6 bases spanning the gap. Germline CDR1 WSHSY, CDR2 SAAADI. A NOSPECS grade of at least 4, a Clinical Activity Score of at least 3 and duration under 3 months were recorded in ophthalmopathy patients. Lactation, pregnancy, other autoimmune disease or uncontrolled infection excluded patients. Based on clinical symptoms, serum thyroxine and TRAb, thyroid ultrasound and orbital computed tomography, diagnoses were reached. RNA transcripts provided the source from which TCR beta CDR3 regions were amplified. RT-PCR in the first round (using the HTBI primer set) targeted the TCR CDR3. TCRdb itself ran the multiplex PCR reads through MiXCR, one entry per CDR3 protein. Of more than 500,000 distinct CDR3 sequences in the sample, roughly 15% were seen once.

This clonotype originated in a middle-aged woman with Graves' ophthalmopathy. The chain is built from TRBV10-2 and TRBJ1-2, with D uncertain. The material sequenced was blood. CDR3 nucleotides: TGCGCCAGCAGTGAGTCGCGGGGTGGCTACACCTTC. It translates to CASSESRGGYTF.